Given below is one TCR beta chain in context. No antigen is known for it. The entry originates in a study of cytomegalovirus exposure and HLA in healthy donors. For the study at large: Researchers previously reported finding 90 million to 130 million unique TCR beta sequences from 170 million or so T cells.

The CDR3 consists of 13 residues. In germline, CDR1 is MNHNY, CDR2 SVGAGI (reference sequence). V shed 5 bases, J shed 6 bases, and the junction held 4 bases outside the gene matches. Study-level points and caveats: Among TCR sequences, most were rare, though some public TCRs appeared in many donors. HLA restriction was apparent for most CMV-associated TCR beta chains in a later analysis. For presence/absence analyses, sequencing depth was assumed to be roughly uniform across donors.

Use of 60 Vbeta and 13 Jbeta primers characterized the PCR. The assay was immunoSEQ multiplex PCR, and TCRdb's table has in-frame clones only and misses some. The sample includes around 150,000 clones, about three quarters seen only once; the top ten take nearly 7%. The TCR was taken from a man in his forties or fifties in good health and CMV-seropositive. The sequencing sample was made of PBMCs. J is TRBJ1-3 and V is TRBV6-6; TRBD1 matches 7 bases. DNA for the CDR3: TGTGCCAGCAGTGACAGGGTCGAAAACACCATATATTTT. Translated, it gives CASSDRVENTIYF.